The clone carrying this TCR beta chain was counted once. Sequenced by immunoSEQ multiplex PCR; TCRdb stores in-frame clones only, minus some. Here the sample spans about 65,000 clones, approximately 80% being singletons. The sample comes from a study of blood T cell repertoires in COVID-19. The CDR3 totals 16 residues. V lost 5 bases and J lost 5; bases outside the gene matches: 9. The V gene's germline CDR1 is SEHNR and CDR2 FQNEAQ (reference sequence). Specimen: peripheral blood. This rearrangement joins TRBV7-9 to TRBJ2-2; 9 nucleotides line up with TRBD2. The TCR was taken from a human donor in a cohort sampled during active COVID-19. The CDR3 loop reads CASSHLTSGWTGELFF. CDR3 bases: TGTGCCAGCAGCCACCTCACTAGCGGGTGGACCGGGGAGCTGTTTTTT. The complete variable domain, with remaining parts taken from reference TRBV7-9 and TRBJ2-2, reads DTGVSQNPRHKITKRGQNVTFRCDPISEHNRLYWYRQTLGQGPEFLTYFQNEAQLEKSRLLSDRFSAERPKGSFSTLEIQRTEQGDSAMYLCASSHLTSGWTGELFFGEGSRLTVL.